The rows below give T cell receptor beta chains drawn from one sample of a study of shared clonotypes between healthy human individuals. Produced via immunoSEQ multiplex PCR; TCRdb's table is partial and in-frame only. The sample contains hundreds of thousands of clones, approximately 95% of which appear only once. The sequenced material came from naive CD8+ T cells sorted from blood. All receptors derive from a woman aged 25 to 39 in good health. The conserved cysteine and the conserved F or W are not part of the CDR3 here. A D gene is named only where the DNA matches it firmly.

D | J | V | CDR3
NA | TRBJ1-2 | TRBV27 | ASSFGMSRAGYGYT
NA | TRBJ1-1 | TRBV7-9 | ASSLVQGNTEAF
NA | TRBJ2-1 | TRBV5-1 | ASSLDLYNEQF
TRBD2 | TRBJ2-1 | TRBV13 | ASSSTSGKQF
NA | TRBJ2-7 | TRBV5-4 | ASSSAGSSYEQY
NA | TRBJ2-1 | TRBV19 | ASSILASTHNEQF
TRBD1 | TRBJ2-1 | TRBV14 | ASSARDRTYNEQF
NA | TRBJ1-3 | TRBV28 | ASSLGGPTGNTIY
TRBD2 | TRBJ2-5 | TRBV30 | AWSITSGLGEQY
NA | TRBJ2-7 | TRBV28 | ASSPIGKSYEQY
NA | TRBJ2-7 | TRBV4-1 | ASSQVRAGSYEQY
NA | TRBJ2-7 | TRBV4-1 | ASSQEWLGGYEQY
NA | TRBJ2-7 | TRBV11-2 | ASSSKGEEGQY
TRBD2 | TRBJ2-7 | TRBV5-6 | ASSLGLADYEQY
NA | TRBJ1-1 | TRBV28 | ASSFFSEAF
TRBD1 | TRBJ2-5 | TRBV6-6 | ASSYQTGIERTQY
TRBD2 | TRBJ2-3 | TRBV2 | AKRERDTDTQY
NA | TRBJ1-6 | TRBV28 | ASSLEGVSDNSPLH
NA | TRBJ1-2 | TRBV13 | ASSPGPGGYT
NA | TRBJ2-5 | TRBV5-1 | ASSVSGTPIPEETQY
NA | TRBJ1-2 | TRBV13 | ASSPRGTSAYGYT
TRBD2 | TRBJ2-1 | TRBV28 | ASRSGTSSYNEQF
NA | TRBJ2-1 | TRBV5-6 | ASSSGLYNEQF
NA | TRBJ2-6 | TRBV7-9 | ASSTVSGYSGANVLT
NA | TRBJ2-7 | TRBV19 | ASRGTFSDEQY
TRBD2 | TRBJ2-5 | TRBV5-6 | ASSSGTTSQETQY
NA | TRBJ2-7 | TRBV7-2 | ASSLAGYRADEQY
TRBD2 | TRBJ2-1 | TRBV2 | ASSEYVSGSYEQF
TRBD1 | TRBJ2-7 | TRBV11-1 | ASSLGDRDEQY
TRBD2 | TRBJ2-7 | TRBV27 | ASRGLAFYEQY
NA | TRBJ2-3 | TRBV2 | ASSETPLLLGPLRDTQY
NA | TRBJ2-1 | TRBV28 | ASSSSREEGYNEQF
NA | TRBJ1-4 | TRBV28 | ASSPQANEKLF
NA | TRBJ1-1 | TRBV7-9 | ASSLEVLDLRVLSEAF
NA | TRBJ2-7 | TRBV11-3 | ASSLVPDNLVHYEQY
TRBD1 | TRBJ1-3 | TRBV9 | ASSAYRGLAGNTIY
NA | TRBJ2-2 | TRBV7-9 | ASSSRRAGTGELF
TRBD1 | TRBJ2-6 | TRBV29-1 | SVEHHRGSGANVLT
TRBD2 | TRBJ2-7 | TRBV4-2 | ASSPIGLAGVTEQY
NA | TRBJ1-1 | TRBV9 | ASSNSPVGYTEAF
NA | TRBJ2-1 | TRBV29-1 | SVGRYNEQF
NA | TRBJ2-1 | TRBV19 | ASGRLDPLVYNEQF
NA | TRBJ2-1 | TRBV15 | ATSRDRRGISYNEQF
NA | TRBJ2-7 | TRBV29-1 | SVADSVTYEQY
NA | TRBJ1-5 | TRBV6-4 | ASSPLVHPEQPQH
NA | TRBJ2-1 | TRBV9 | ASSAPPESSYNEQF
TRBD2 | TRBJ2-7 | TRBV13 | ASSLGTSGSSYEQY
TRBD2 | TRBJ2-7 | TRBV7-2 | ASSTPAGGRYEQY
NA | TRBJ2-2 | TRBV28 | ASSLLRNTGELF
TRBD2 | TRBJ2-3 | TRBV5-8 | ASSLRSGRPGTDTQY
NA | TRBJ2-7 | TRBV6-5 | ATRGGRFYEQY
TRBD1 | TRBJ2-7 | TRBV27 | ASRKGANEQY
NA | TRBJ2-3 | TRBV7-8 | ASSLDLTDTQY
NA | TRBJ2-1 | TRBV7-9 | ASILRDSDNEQF
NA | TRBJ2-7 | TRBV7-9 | ASSLGRIRSGEQY
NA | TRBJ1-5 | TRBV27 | ASSSGGQPQH
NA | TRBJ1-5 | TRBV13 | ASSLGLTGNQPQH
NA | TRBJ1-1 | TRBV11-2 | ASSLALLGYGEAF
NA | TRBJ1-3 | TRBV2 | ASSEAHPRLSGNTIY
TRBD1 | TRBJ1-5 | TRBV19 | ASTGTGENSNQPQH